The rows below give T cell receptor beta chains drawn from one sample of a study of OX40 agonist ivuxolimab in advanced cancers. Clones were read by immunoSEQ multiplex PCR, and TCRdb kept only the in-frame ones, dropping some. The table lists 80,000 to 85,000 clones, under 90% of them singletons. Specimen: CD4+ or CD8+ T cells sorted from blood, collected in a trial of the OX40 agonist ivuxolimab. The receptors stem from an adult with an advanced solid tumor such as melanoma, head and neck, liver or kidney cancer. Both conserved end residues are part of each CDR3. A D gene is named only where the DNA matches it firmly. Rows give clone size only sometimes, using once, few, many, or a class for an expanded clone.

clone size	D gene	V gene	J gene	CDR3 DNA	CDR3 protein
NA	TRBD1	TRBV27	TRBJ1-1	TGTGCCAGCAGTTTAATGAGGGGGCCTTCGAACACTGAAGCTTTCTTT	CASSLMRGPSNTEAFF
NA	NA	TRBV10-3	TRBJ2-3	TGTGCCATCAGTGAGCGGGGGGCGAGGGATACGCAGTATTTT	CAISERGARDTQYF
few	NA	TRBV7-8	TRBJ2-2	TGTGCCAGCAGCCCCCGTTCTTTGGGCACCGGGGAGCTGTTTTTT	CASSPRSLGTGELFF
NA	TRBD2	TRBV10-2	TRBJ2-1	TGCGCCACCCACGGAACTAGCGGGATTGAGCAGTTCTTC	CATHGTSGIEQFF
NA	NA	TRBV2	TRBJ1-1	TGTGCCAGCAGTCATACACAGGCGAACACTGAAGCTTTCTTT	CASSHTQANTEAFF
NA	NA	TRBV5-1	TRBJ1-4	TGCGCCAGCAGCTTGTTCGGTCAGGGGGAAAAACTGTTTTTT	CASSLFGQGEKLFF
NA	NA	TRBV6-5	TRBJ2-7	TGTGCCAGCAGTTACTCGATGGGGGAGCAGTACTTC	CASSYSMGEQYF
medium-sized	TRBD1	TRBV5-1	TRBJ2-7	TGCGCCAGCAGCCAAACGGGACAGGCCTACGAGCAGTACTTC	CASSQTGQAYEQYF
few	TRBD2	TRBV7-2	TRBJ2-3	TGTGCCAGCAGGGGACTAGCGGGGTTTTCTAGCACAGATACGCAGTATTTT	CASRGLAGFSSTDTQYF
NA	NA	TRBV11-2	TRBJ2-5	TGTGCCAGCAGCTTCTCAGAGACCCAGTACTTC	CASSFSETQYF
few	NA	TRBV15	TRBJ1-5	TGTGCCACCAGCCTGGGTGGTCAGCCCCAGCATTTT	CATSLGGQPQHF
once	NA	TRBV28	TRBJ1-3	TGTGCCAGCAGTTTGACGGGAGCTACCATATATTTT	CASSLTGATIYF
many	NA	TRBV6-4	TRBJ2-2	TGTGCCAGCAGTGACGGGACGGAAAACACCGGGGAGCTGTTTTTT	CASSDGTENTGELFF
NA	NA	TRBV27	TRBJ2-5	TGTGCCAGCAGTTTCCTCCAGGGTTGGAAGACCCAGTACTTC	CASSFLQGWKTQYF
NA	TRBD1	TRBV5-1	TRBJ1-5	TGCGCCAGCAGCTTGGCATCTTTATCTACAGGGGGATACAATCAGCCCCAGCATTTT	CASSLASLSTGGYNQPQHF
NA	TRBD2	TRBV5-1	TRBJ2-1	TGCGCCAGCAGCTTTCCGACTAGCGGCTACTCCTACAATGAGCAGTTCTTC	CASSFPTSGYSYNEQFF
NA	TRBD1	TRBV15	TRBJ1-2	TGTGCCACCAGCAGGCCCGACAGGGCGCATGGCTACACCTTC	CATSRPDRAHGYTF
once	TRBD2	TRBV27	TRBJ2-2	TGTGCCAGCAGTCCACTAGCGGGGGGGCTCGCCGGGGAGCTGTTTTTT	CASSPLAGGLAGELFF
NA	TRBD1	TRBV2	TRBJ2-2	TGTGCCAGCAGTGTACGACAGGGTCAGGTTACCGGGGAGCTGTTTTTT	CASSVRQGQVTGELFF
NA	NA	TRBV28	TRBJ2-2	TGTGCCAGCAGTTTGCAGGGCGGCACCGGGGAGCTGTTTTTT	CASSLQGGTGELFF
NA	NA	TRBV30	TRBJ2-1	TGTGCCTCTCTTCCACGGTCTAGCTCCGATGAGCAGTTCTTC	CASLPRSSSDEQFF
once	NA	TRBV12-5	TRBJ2-1	TGTGCTAGTGGTTTGGACAGGGAACGGGAGCAGTTCTTC	CASGLDREREQFF
NA	NA	TRBV27	TRBJ1-6	TGTGCCAGCAGTCCGAGTTATCCCGTAAGATCACCCCTCCACTTT	CASSPSYPVRSPLHF
NA	TRBD2	TRBV29-1	TRBJ2-1	TGCAGCGTCGCCAGTCCCGGGACTAGCAAGAATGAGCAGTTCTTC	CSVASPGTSKNEQFF
NA	NA	TRBV5-1	TRBJ2-5	TGCGCCAGCAACGGGGAAGAGACCCAGTACTTC	CASNGEETQYF
NA	TRBD1	TRBV19	TRBJ1-2	TGTGCCAGTACCCACAGGGGCTATGGCTACACCTTC	CASTHRGYGYTF
NA	NA	TRBV19	TRBJ2-6	TGTGCCAGTAGTAGCCTTTCTGGGGCCAACGTCCTGACTTTC	CASSSLSGANVLTF
NA	NA	TRBV5-6	TRBJ2-7	TGTGCCAGCAGCGGGACTGCTACCTACGAGCAGTACTTC	CASSGTATYEQYF